Presented here are 20 T cell receptor beta chains from one specimen sequenced in a study of monozygotic twins with inflammatory bowel disease. One entry per CDR3 protein, without DNA, is what TCRdb gives after re-calling the 5' RACE reads. The listing contains 350,000 to 550,000 distinct CDR3 sequences. Sequenced sample: blood. The receptors derive from a human donor with ulcerative colitis or Crohn's disease, or a healthy co-twin of an affected twin (not recorded which).

The J gene is TRBJ2-2, the V gene TRBV7-2; TCRdb lists TRBD1, though no DNA is available to test this call. The germline gives CDR1 SGHTA, CDR2 FQGNSA. This CDR3 has 15 amino acids. The CDR3 sequence: CASSYRQGGTGELFF. Full variable domain (rest looked up from reference TRBV7-2 and TRBJ2-2): GAGVSQSPSNKVTEKGKDVELRCDPISGHTALYWYRQSLGQGLEFLIYFQGNSAPDKSGLPSDRFSAERTGGSVSTLTIQRTQQEDSAVYLCASSYRQGGTGELFFGEGSRLTVL.

The rearrangement links TRBV7-9 to TRBJ2-3; TCRdb selects TRBD1, and the lack of DNA leaves this call unchecked. Germline CDR1 is SEHNR and CDR2 is FQNEAQ (reference sequence). CDR3 length: 15 residues. The CDR3 reads CASSAQDFSTDTQYF.

V and J are TRBV15 and TRBJ2-1; TCRdb returns TRBD1, unconfirmable since there is no DNA. The CDR3 is 13 amino acids. The V gene's germline CDR1 is LNHNV and CDR2 YYDKDF (reference sequence). The CDR3 sequence is CATSNLPPGEQFF.

The rearrangement uses TRBV4-3 and TRBJ2-1; TCRdb lists TRBD2, though no DNA is available to test this call. This CDR3 contains 16 residues. The germline gives CDR1 LGHNA, CDR2 YSLEER. This CDR3 reads CASSQDRGTSANEQFF.

This chain uses TRBV7-9 with TRBJ2-5; TCRdb names TRBD1, which stays unverified in the absence of DNA. The CDR3 consists of 17 residues. Germline values: CDR1 SEHNR, CDR2 FQNEAQ (reference sequence). CDR3: CASSSPRGPNLQETQYF.

The chain employs TRBV7-8 and TRBJ1-6; without DNA, the TCRdb call of TRBD1 cannot be checked. Germline CDR1 reads SGHVS; CDR2 reads FQNEAQ. CDR3 length: 14 residues. CDR3 region: CASRTGTGNSPLHF.

The chain carries TRBV5-6 and TRBJ2-7; the D gene TCRdb calls, TRBD1, cannot be checked with no DNA. This CDR3 spans 15 amino acids. Per germline, CDR1 SGHDT and CDR2 YYEEEE. The CDR3 reads CASSLAGQASYEQYF.

The V and J genes are TRBV9 and TRBJ2-1; TCRdb's D call of TRBD2 is untestable without DNA. The germline CDR1 and CDR2 sequences are SGDLS and YYNGEE. The CDR3 covers 16 residues. The CDR3 is CASSPLQAGGANEQFF. Full variable domain (rest looked up from reference TRBV9 and TRBJ2-1): DSGVTQTPKHLITATGQRVTLRCSPRSGDLSVYWYQQSLDQGLQFLIQYYNGEERAKGNILERFSAQQFPDLHSELNLSSLELGDSALYFCASSPLQAGGANEQFFGPGTRLTVL.

The chain uses TRBV7-2 and TRBJ1-4; TCRdb lists TRBD1, though no DNA is available to test this call. Germline V gene sequence: CDR1 SGHTA, CDR2 FQGNSA. The CDR3 covers 14 residues. CDR3 in amino acids: CASSPGQGYEKLFF.

J is TRBJ1-6 and V is TRBV5-6. The CDR3 has 21 residues. CDR1 is SGHDT, CDR2 YYEEEE, per germline. The CDR3 protein is CASSLIRNPANLQIGYSPLHF. Full variable domain (rest looked up from reference TRBV5-6 and TRBJ1-6): DAGVTQSPTHLIKTRGQQVTLRCSPKSGHDTVSWYQQALGQGPQFIFQYYEEEERQRGNFPDRFSGHQFPNYSSELNVNALLLGDSALYLCASSLIRNPANLQIGYSPLHFGNGTRLTVT.

V usage is TRBV19 and J usage is TRBJ2-3; the TCRdb D gene call, TRBD1, has no DNA to confirm it. Germline V gene data show CDR1 as LNHDA and CDR2 as SQIVND (reference sequence). The CDR3 runs 18 residues. CDR3 region: CASSITPPSGAFTDTQYF. The full variable domain, its missing parts supplied by reference TRBV19 and TRBJ2-3, is DGGITQSPKYLFRKEGQNVTLSCEQNLNHDAMYWYRQDPGQGLRLIYYSQIVNDFQKGDIAEGYSVSREKKESFPLTVTSAQKNPTAFYLCASSITPPSGAFTDTQYFGPGTRLTVL.

The chain has TRBV2 and TRBJ2-1. The CDR3 spans 17 residues. CDR1 and CDR2 from the germline V gene are SNHLY and FYNNEI. This CDR3 reads CASSSHPTGGPYNEQFF.

The genes are TRBV7-9 and TRBJ1-1; TCRdb calls TRBD1, which cannot be checked without DNA. The CDR3 has 16 amino acids. CDR1 and CDR2 from the germline V gene are SEHNR and FQNEAQ (reference sequence). CDR3 in amino acids: CASSLGVSPPNTEAFF.

The chain joins TRBV7-2 to TRBJ2-2; with no DNA, the TCRdb D assignment of TRBD2 cannot be verified. The germline V gene encodes CDR1 SGHTA and CDR2 FQGNSA. CDR3 length equals 15 residues. The CDR3 spells CATRRLAGNTGELFF.

V and J are TRBV12-3 or TRBV12-4 and TRBJ2-4; there is no DNA to check the TCRdb D call of TRBD2. The CDR3 is 13 amino acids. The CDR3 loop is CASSRTAKNIQYF.

The chain uses TRBV12-3 or TRBV12-4 and TRBJ1-6; TCRdb designates TRBD1, a call that cannot be tested without DNA. The CDR3 has 15 residues. CDR3 in amino acids: CASSLSPGGNSPLHF.

This sequence joins TRBV10-3 and TRBJ2-1; TCRdb lists TRBD1, though no DNA is available to test this call. The CDR3 spans 14 residues. Germline V lookup: CDR1 ENHRY, CDR2 SYGVKD. The CDR3 is CAISESRTHNEQFF.

V and J are TRBV15 and TRBJ1-1. The CDR3 consists of 18 residues. CDR1 LNHNV and CDR2 YYDKDF come from the germline V gene (reference sequence). The CDR3 is CATSRESGGGWVNTEAFF.

The chain links TRBV20-1 to TRBJ2-5; there is no DNA to check the TCRdb D call of TRBD2. This CDR3 has 13 residues. Germline lookup yields CDR1 DFQATT and CDR2 SNEGSKA (reference sequence). CDR3 amino acids: CSASDYDQETQYF.

This chain connects TRBV20-1 to TRBJ2-7; no DNA is available, so the TRBD2 call from TCRdb remains unchecked. The CDR3 length is 15 residues. Per the germline V gene, CDR1 is DFQATT and CDR2 is SNEGSKA (reference sequence). The CDR3 sequence is CSARGALAGAYEQYF.